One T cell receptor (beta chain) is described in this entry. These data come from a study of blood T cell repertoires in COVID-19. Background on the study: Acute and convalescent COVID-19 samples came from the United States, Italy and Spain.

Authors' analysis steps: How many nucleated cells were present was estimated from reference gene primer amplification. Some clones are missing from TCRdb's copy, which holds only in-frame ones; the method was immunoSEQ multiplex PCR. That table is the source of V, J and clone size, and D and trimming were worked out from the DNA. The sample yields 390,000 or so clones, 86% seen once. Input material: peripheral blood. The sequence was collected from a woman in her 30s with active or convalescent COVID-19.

CDR3 amino acids: CAATGFERGYTF. The CDR3 region has the DNA TGTGCCGCGACAGGTTTCGAGCGTGGCTACACCTTC. V usage is TRBV19 and J usage is TRBJ1-2; tentatively, D is TRBD1 (6 bases). Germline V gene data show CDR1 as LNHDA and CDR2 as SQIVND (reference sequence). The length of the CDR3 is 12 residues. V dropped 11 bases and J dropped 7 bases, with 17 bases sitting between them. The variable domain in full, with the rest retrieved from reference TRBV19 and TRBJ1-2, is DGGITQSPKYLFRKEGQNVTLSCEQNLNHDAMYWYRQDPGQGLRLIYYSQIVNDFQKGDIAEGYSVSREKKESFPLTVTSAQKNPTAFYLCAATGFERGYTFGSGTRLTVV.